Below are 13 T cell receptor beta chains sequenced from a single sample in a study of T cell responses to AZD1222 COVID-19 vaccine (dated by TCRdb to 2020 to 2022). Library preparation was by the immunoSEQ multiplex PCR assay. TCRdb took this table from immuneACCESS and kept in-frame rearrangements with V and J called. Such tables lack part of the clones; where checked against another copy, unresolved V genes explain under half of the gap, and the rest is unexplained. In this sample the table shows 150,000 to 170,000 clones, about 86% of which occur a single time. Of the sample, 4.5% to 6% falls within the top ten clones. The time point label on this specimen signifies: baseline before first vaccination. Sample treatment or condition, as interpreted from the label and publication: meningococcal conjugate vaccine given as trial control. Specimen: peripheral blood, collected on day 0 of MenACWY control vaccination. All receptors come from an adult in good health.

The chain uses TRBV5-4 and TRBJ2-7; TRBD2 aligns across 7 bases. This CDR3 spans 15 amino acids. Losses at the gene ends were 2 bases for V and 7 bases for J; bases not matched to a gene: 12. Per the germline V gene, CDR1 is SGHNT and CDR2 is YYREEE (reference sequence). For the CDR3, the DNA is TGTGCCAGCAGCTTAGGTGGCGGGAGTGCTCGGGAGCAGTACTTC. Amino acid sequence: CASSLGGGSAREQYF.

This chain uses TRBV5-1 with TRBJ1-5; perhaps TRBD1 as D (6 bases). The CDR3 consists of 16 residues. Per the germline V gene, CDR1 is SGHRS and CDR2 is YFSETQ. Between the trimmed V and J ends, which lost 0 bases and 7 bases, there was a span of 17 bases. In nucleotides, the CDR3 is TGCGCCAGCAGCTTGGAGCCCGGAGGGGGTGGACAGCCCCAGCATTTT. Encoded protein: CASSLEPGGGGQPQHF. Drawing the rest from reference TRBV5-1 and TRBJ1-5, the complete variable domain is KAGVTQTPRYLIKTRGQQVTLSCSPISGHRSVSWYQQTPGQGLQFLFEYFSETQRNKGNFPGRFSGRQFSNSRSEMNVSTLELGDSALYLCASSLEPGGGGQPQHFGDGTRLSIL.

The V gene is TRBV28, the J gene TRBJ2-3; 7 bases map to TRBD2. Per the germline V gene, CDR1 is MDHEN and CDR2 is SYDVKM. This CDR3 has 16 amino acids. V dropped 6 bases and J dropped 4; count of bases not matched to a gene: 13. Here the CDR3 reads CASRYPSGDGADTQYF. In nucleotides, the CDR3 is TGTGCCAGCAGGTACCCGAGCGGGGACGGAGCAGATACGCAGTATTTT.

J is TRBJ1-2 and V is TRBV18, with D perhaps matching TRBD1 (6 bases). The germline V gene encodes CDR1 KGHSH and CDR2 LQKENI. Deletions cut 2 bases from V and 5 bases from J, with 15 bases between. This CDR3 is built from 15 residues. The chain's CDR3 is CASSPGTRGLYGYTF. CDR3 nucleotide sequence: TGTGCCAGCTCACCAGGGACCAGGGGATTGTATGGCTACACCTTC.

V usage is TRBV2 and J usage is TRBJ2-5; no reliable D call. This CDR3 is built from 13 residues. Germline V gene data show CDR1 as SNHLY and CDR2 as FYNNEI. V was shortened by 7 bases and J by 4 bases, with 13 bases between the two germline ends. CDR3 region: CASTSWVGETQYF. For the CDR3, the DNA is TGTGCCAGCACCAGCTGGGTCGGAGAGACCCAGTACTTC.

The CDR3, as DNA: TGTGCCAGCAGCAAAGAAAAGCCCCCGGAGAAAAACGAGCAGTACGTC. Protein sequence: CASSKEKPPEKNEQYV. The J gene is TRBJ2-7, the V gene TRBV21-1; TRBD2, the table's D call, was not compared with the DNA. TRBV21-1 is a pseudogene locus. The CDR3 loop spans 16 amino acids.

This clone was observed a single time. CDR3 DNA: TGCGCCAGCAGCCAAGAGATCTGGGACTCTGGGGCCAACGTCCTGACTTTC. The encoded protein is CASSQEIWDSGANVLTF. The chain has TRBV4-3 and TRBJ2-6; D remains unclear. Germline V lookup: CDR1 LGHNA, CDR2 YSLEER. The CDR3 length is 17 residues. The V end was cut by 0 bases, the J end by 0 bases, with 9 bases between.

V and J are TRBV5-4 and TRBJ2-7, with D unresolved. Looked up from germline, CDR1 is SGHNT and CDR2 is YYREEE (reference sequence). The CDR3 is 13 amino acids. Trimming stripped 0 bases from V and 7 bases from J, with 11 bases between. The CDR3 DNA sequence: TGTGCCAGCAGCTTGGACCCACGAAAGGAGCAGTACGTC. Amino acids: CASSLDPRKEQYV.

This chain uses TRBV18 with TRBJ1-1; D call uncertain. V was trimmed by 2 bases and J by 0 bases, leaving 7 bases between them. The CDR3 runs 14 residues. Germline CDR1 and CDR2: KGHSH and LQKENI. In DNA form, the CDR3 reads TGTGCCAGCTCACCAACTCAGGTGAACACTGAAGCTTTCTTT. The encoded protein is CASSPTQVNTEAFF.

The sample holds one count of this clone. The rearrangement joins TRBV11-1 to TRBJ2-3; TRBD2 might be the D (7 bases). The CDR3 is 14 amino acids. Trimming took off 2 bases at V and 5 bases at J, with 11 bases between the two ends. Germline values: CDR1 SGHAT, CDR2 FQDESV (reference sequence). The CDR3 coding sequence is TGTGCCAGCAGCTTAAGAAGGGGGGGAGATACGCAGTATTTT. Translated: CASSLRRGGDTQYF.

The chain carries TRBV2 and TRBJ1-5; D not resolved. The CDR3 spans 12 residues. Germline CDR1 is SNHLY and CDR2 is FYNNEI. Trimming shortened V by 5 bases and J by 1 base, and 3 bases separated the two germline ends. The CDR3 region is CASSPSNQPQHF. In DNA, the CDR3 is TGTGCCAGCAGTCCCAGCAATCAGCCCCAGCATTTT.

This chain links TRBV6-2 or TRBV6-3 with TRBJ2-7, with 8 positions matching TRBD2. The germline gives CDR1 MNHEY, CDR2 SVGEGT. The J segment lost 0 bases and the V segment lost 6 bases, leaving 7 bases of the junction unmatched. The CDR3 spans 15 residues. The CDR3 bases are TGTGCCAGCAGCCTCCGGGAGGGGGGCTCCTACGAGCAGTACTTC. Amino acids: CASSLREGGSYEQYF.

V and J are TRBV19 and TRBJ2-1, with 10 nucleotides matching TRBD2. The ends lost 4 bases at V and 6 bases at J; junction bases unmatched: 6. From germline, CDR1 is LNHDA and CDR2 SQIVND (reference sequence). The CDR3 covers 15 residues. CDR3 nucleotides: TGTGCCAGTAGTACTCCTAGCGGGGGAATCAATGAGCAGTTCTTC. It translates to CASSTPSGGINEQFF. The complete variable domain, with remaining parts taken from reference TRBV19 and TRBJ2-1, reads DGGITQSPKYLFRKEGQNVTLSCEQNLNHDAMYWYRQDPGQGLRLIYYSQIVNDFQKGDIAEGYSVSREKKESFPLTVTSAQKNPTAFYLCASSTPSGGINEQFFGPGTRLTVL.